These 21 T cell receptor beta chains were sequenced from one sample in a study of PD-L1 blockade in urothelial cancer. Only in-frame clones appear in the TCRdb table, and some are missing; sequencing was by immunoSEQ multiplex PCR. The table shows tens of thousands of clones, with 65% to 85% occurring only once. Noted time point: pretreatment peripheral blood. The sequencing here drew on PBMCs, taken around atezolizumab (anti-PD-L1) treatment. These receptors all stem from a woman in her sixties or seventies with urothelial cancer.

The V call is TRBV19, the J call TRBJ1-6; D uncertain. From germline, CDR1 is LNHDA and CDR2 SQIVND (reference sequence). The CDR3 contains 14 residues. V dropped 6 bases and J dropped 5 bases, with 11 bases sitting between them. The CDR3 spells CASSSGANNSPLHF. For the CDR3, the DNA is TGTGCCAGTAGCTCGGGAGCTAATAATTCACCCCTCCACTTT.

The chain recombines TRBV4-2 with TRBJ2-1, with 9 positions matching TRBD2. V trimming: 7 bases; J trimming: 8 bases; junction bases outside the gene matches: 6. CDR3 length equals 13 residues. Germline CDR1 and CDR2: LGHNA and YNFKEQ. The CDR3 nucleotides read TGTGCCAGCAATAGCGGGAGATGGGATGAGCAGTTCTTC. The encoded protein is CASNSGRWDEQFF.

This CDR3 is CATSTWTSGTYEQYF. CDR3 nucleotides: TGTGCCACCAGCACCTGGACTAGCGGTACCTACGAGCAGTACTTC. The chain recombines TRBV15 with TRBJ2-7, with 10 bases matching TRBD2. After removal of 4 bases from V and 2 bases from J, the junction contained 5 bases not matched to a gene. This CDR3 has 15 residues. Germline CDR1 and CDR2: LNHNV and YYDKDF (reference sequence).

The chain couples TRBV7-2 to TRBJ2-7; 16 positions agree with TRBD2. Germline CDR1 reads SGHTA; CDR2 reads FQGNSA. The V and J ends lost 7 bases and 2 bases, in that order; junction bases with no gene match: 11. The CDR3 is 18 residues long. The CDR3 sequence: CASNRPGLAGGIAYEQYF. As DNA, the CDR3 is TGTGCCAGCAACCGTCCGGGACTAGCGGGGGGGATAGCCTACGAGCAGTACTTC.

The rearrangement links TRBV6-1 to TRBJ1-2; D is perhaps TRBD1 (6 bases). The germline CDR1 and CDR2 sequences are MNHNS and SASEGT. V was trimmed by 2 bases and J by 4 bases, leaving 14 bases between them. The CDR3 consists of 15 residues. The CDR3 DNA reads TGTGCCAGCAGTGAATCGGCAGGGGTTATCTATGGCTACACCTTC. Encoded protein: CASSESAGVIYGYTF.

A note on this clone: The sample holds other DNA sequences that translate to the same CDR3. CDR3 nucleotide sequence: TGTGCCAGCAGTTACAGTGGGCAGGTGAACACTGAAGCTTTCTTT. The encoded protein is CASSYSGQVNTEAFF. The gene calls are TRBV6-5 and TRBJ1-1; no clear D. V was trimmed by 2 bases and J by 0 bases, leaving 10 bases between them. Germline V gene lookup returns CDR1 MNHEY and CDR2 SVGAGI. This CDR3 comprises 15 residues.

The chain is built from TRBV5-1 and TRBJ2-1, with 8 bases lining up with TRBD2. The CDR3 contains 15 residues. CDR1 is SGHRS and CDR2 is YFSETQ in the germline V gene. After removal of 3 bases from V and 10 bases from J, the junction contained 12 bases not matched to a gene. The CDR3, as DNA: TGCGCCAGCAGCTCCTTAGCGGGGCCGACGAGAGAGCAGTTCTTC. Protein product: CASSSLAGPTREQFF. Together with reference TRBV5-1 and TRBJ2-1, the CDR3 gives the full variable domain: KAGVTQTPRYLIKTRGQQVTLSCSPISGHRSVSWYQQTPGQGLQFLFEYFSETQRNKGNFPGRFSGRQFSNSRSEMNVSTLELGDSALYLCASSSLAGPTREQFFGPGTRLTVL.

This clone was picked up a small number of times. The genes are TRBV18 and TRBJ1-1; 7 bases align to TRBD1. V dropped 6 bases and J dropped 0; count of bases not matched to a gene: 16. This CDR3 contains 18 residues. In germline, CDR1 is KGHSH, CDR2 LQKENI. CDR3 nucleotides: TGTGCCAGCTCGCCATTAGCAGGGACAGACCCTATGAACACTGAAGCTTTCTTT. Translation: CASSPLAGTDPMNTEAFF.

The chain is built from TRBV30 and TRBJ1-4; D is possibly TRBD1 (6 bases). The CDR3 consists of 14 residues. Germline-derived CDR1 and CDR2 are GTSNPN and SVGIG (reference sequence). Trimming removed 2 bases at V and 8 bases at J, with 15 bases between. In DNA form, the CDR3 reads TGTGCCTGGAGTTCGGACAGAAAGGGGGAAAAACTGTTTTTT. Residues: CAWSSDRKGEKLFF.

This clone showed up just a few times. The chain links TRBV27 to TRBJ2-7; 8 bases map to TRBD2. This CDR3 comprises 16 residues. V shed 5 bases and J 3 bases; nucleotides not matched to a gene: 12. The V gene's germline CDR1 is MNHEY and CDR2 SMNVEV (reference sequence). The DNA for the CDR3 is TGTGCCAGCAGTGGCCGGGGGGGCAATAGCCTCTACGAGCAGTACTTC. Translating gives CASSGRGGNSLYEQYF.

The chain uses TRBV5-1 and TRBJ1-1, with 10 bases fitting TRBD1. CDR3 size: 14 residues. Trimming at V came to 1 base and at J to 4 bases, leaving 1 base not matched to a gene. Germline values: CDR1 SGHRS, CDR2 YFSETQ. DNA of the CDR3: TGCGCCAGCAGCTTGCGGACAGGGGGCACTGAAGCTTTCTTT. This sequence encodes CASSLRTGGTEAFF.

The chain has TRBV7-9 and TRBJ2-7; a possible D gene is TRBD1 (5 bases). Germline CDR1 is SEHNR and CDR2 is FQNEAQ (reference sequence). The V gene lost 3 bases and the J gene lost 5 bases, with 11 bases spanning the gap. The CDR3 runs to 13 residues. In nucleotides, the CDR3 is TGTGCCAGCAGCTTGCCAGGGATGAACGAGCAGTACTTC. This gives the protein CASSLPGMNEQYF.

CDR3 in amino acids: CASSQATSGRADTGELFF. In DNA form, the CDR3 reads TGCGCCAGCAGCCAAGCTACCTCCGGGCGGGCGGACACCGGGGAGCTGTTTTTT. The chain combines TRBV4-1 with TRBJ2-2, with D tentatively TRBD2 (5 bases). The CDR3 has 18 amino acids. Germline V gives CDR1 MGHRA, CDR2 YSYEKL. V lost 1 base and J lost 3, with 18 bases in between.

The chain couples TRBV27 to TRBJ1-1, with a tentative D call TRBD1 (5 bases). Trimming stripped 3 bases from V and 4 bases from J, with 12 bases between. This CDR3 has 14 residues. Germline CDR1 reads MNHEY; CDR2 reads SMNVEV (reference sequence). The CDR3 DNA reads TGTGCCAGCAGTTTGTCGGGGGTTGGCACTGAAGCTTTCTTT. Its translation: CASSLSGVGTEAFF.

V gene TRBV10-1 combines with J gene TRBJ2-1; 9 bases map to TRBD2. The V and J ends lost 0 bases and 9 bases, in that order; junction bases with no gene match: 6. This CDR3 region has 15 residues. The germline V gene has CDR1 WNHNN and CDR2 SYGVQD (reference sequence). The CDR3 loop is CASSESNRGRAEQFF. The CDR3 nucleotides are TGCGCCAGCAGTGAGTCGAATCGCGGGAGGGCTGAGCAGTTCTTC.

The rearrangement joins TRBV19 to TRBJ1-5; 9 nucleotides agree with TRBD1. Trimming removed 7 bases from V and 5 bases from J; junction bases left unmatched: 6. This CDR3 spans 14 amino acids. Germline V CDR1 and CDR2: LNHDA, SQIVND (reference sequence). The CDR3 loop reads CASNTDRGYQPQHF. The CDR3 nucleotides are TGTGCCAGTAACACGGACAGGGGTTATCAGCCCCAGCATTTT.

The CDR3 DNA reads TGCGCCAGCAGCTTGAGCGGGGTTAACACCGGGGAGCTGTTTTTT. This translates into CASSLSGVNTGELFF. The V and J genes are TRBV5-1 and TRBJ2-2; 7 bases are a match to TRBD2. This CDR3 region has 15 residues. Trimming cost V 1 base and J 2 bases; bases outside gene matches: 2. CDR1 SGHRS and CDR2 YFSETQ come from the germline V gene.

The CDR3 spells CASSLVGDDNEQFF. DNA of the CDR3: TGCGCCAGCAGCTTGGTCGGGGATGACAATGAGCAGTTCTTC. V is TRBV5-1 and J is TRBJ2-1; TRBD2 is a possible D gene (5 bases). Germline V gives CDR1 SGHRS, CDR2 YFSETQ. Trimming removed 0 bases from V and 5 bases from J, with 9 bases in between. This CDR3 contains 14 residues.

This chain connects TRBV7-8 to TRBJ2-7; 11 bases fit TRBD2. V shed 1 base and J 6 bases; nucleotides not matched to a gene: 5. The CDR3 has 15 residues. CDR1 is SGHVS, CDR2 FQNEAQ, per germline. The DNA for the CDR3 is TGTGCCAGCAGCTTAGTCACTAGCGGGAGAGGCGAGCAGTACTTC. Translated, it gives CASSLVTSGRGEQYF.

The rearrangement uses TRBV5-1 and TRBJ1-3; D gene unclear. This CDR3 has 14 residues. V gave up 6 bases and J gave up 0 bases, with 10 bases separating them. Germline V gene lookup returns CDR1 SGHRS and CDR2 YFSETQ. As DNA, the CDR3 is TGCGCCAGCAAAGGACTCCTCTCTGGAAACACCATATATTTT. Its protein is CASKGLLSGNTIYF.

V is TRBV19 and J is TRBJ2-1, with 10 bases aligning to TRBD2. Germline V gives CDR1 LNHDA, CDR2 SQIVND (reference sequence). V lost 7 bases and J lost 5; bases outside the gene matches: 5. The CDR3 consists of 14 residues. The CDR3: CASKRAGGNNEQFF. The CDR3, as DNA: TGTGCCAGTAAACGAGCGGGGGGGAACAATGAGCAGTTCTTC.